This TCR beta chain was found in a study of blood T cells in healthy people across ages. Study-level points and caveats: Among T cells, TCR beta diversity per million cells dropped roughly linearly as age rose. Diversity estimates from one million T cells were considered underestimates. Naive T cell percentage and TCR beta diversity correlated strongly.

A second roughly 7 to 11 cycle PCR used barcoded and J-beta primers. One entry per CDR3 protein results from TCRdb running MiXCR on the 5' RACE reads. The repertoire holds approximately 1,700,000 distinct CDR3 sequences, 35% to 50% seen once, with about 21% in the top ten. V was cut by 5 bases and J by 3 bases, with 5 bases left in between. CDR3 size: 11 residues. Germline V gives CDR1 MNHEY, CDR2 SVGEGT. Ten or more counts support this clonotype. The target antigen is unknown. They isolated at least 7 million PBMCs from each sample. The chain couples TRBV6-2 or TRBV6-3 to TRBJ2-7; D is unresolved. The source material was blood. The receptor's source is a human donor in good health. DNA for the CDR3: TGTGCCAGCAGTACCTTCTACGAGCAGTACTTC. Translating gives CASSTFYEQYF.